Below, 26 T cell receptor beta chains from the same sample are listed, as sequenced in a study of cytomegalovirus exposure and HLA in healthy donors (TCRdb year 2017). The receptor library was made with the immunoSEQ multiplex PCR assay. For the multiplex PCR, a mixture combining 60 forward primers for TCR Vbeta segments and 13 reverse primers for TCR Jbeta segments was used. In TCRdb, the immuneACCESS table is reduced to in-frame sequences with V and J assigned. These tables do not hold every clone; where another copy was compared, an unresolved V gene accounts for under half, and the others remain unexplained. The sample includes about 90,000 clones, with about 88% observed a single time. Together, the top ten hold under 2.5% of the sample. What was sequenced was PBMCs. These receptors all stem from a young man in good health and CMV-seronegative.

The rearrangement links TRBV7-6 to TRBJ2-1; 10 bases line up with TRBD2. V lost 1 base and J lost 7; bases outside the gene matches: 7. From germline, CDR1 is SGHVS and CDR2 FNYEAQ. The CDR3 has 16 residues. In nucleotides, the CDR3 is TGTGCCAGCAGCTTAGAATCCCTAGCGGGGGTTAATGAGCAGTTCTTC. Amino acids: CASSLESLAGVNEQFF. Full variable domain (remainder filled in from reference TRBV7-6 and TRBJ2-1): GAGVSQSPRYKVTKRGQDVALRCDPISGHVSLYWYRQALGQGPEFLTYFNYEAQQDKSGLPNDRFSAERPEGSISTLTIQRTEQRDSAMYRCASSLESLAGVNEQFFGPGTRLTVL.

The J gene is TRBJ2-1, the V gene TRBV6-1; tentatively, D is TRBD2 (6 bases). V gave up 0 bases and J gave up 14 bases, with 17 bases separating them. The germline CDR1 and CDR2 sequences are MNHNS and SASEGT. The CDR3 loop spans 14 amino acids. The CDR3 sequence: CASSEAGYRDSEFF. For the CDR3, the DNA is TGTGCCAGCAGTGAAGCTGGGTACCGGGACTCGGAGTTCTTC.

The V gene is TRBV1, the J gene TRBJ1-5; no check of the table's D call, TRBD1, against the DNA was made. TRBV1 constitutes a pseudogene. The CDR3 is 16 amino acids. The CDR3: CTSSQDDRSSNQPQHF. The CDR3 DNA is TGCACCAGCAGCCAAGACGACAGGTCTAGCAATCAGCCCCAGCATTTT.

The chain joins TRBV5-4 to TRBJ1-5; maybe TRBD1 (5 bases). With 0 bases removed from V and 10 bases from J, the gap between germline ends came to 11 bases. This CDR3 contains 13 residues. Germline-derived CDR1 and CDR2 are SGHNT and YYREEE (reference sequence). The CDR3: CASSLAPGGPQHF. The CDR3 bases are TGTGCCAGCAGCTTGGCGCCGGGGGGACCCCAGCATTTT. The full variable domain, completed using reference TRBV5-4 and TRBJ1-5, is ETGVTQSPTHLIKTRGQQVTLRCSSQSGHNTVSWYQQALGQGPQFIFQYYREEENGRGNFPPRFSGLQFPNYSSELNVNALELDDSALYLCASSLAPGGPQHFGDGTRLSIL.

J is TRBJ2-7 and V is TRBV28, with 10 bases lining up with TRBD2. Germline V gene lookup returns CDR1 MDHEN and CDR2 SYDVKM. V gave up 6 bases and J gave up 4 bases; unmatched junction bases: 9. The CDR3 contains 15 residues. The CDR3 bases are TGTGCCAGCAGGACCCCTAGCGGGAGTGGGTACGAGCAGTACTTC. As protein: CASRTPSGSGYEQYF.

The rearrangement joins TRBV6-5 to TRBJ1-1; the match to TRBD1 covers 7 bases. This CDR3 is 15 amino acids long. V gave up 8 bases and J gave up 1 base; unmatched junction bases: 10. Germline lookup yields CDR1 MNHEY and CDR2 SVGAGI. CDR3 DNA sequence: TGTGCCAGCGCCCACGGGACAGTTACGAACACTGAAGCTTTCTTT. Translated, it gives CASAHGTVTNTEAFF.

The chain links TRBV19 to TRBJ2-7; no clear D gene. The CDR3 sequence is 14 residues long. Germline values: CDR1 LNHDA, CDR2 SQIVND (reference sequence). V was cut by 1 base and J by 1 base, with 8 bases left in between. CDR3: CASSIAGPSYEQYF. The CDR3 DNA follows: TGTGCCAGTAGTATAGCTGGCCCATCCTACGAGCAGTACTTC.

V and J are TRBV5-1 and TRBJ2-5, with 7 bases identical to TRBD1. After removal of 7 bases from V and 5 bases from J, the junction contained 8 bases not matched to a gene. Looked up from germline, CDR1 is SGHRS and CDR2 is YFSETQ. The CDR3 has 13 amino acids. Here the CDR3 reads CASANTGAETQYF. The CDR3 bases are TGCGCCAGCGCCAATACAGGGGCGGAGACCCAGTACTTC. The entire variable domain, with the rest obtained from reference TRBV5-1 and TRBJ2-5, is as follows: KAGVTQTPRYLIKTRGQQVTLSCSPISGHRSVSWYQQTPGQGLQFLFEYFSETQRNKGNFPGRFSGRQFSNSRSEMNVSTLELGDSALYLCASANTGAETQYFGPGTRLLVL.

The chain employs TRBV9 and TRBJ2-7; TRBD1 matches 10 bases. This CDR3 contains 15 residues. With V trimmed by 4 bases and J by 3 bases, 7 bases remained unmatched. Germline CDR1 reads SGDLS; CDR2 reads YYNGEE. The CDR3 is CASSPRTGGYYEQYF. The CDR3 DNA sequence: TGTGCCAGCAGCCCGCGGACAGGGGGGTACTACGAGCAGTACTTC.

This chain uses TRBV6-6 with TRBJ1-2; 8 positions agree with TRBD1. J was trimmed by 7 bases and V by 2 bases; bases with no gene match: 3. Germline values: CDR1 MNHNY, CDR2 SVGAGI (reference sequence). The CDR3 spans 13 residues. The DNA for the CDR3 is TGTGCCAGCAGTTACGACAGGGGAGGTGGCTACACCTTC. Residues: CASSYDRGGGYTF.

This sequence joins TRBV2 and TRBJ1-5, with 8 bases aligning to TRBD1. The CDR3 is made up of 15 amino acids. The ends lost 7 bases at V and 4 bases at J; junction bases unmatched: 9. The V gene's germline CDR1 is SNHLY and CDR2 FYNNEI. CDR3 sequence: CASTSGGLVNQPQHF. CDR3 nucleotide sequence: TGTGCCAGCACATCAGGGGGCCTTGTAAATCAGCCCCAGCATTTT.

This chain uses TRBV4-2 with TRBJ1-5; tentative D call: TRBD1 (5 bases). The ends were cut back, 4 bases at V and 0 bases at J, with 10 bases in the middle. CDR1 and CDR2 (germline): LGHNA, YNFKEQ. The CDR3 consists of 15 residues. The chain's CDR3 is CASSRDRGSNQPQHF. CDR3 nucleotides: TGTGCCAGCAGCCGCGATAGGGGTAGCAATCAGCCCCAGCATTTT.

The chain combines TRBV27 with TRBJ1-2, with D maybe TRBD1 (5 bases). Trimming removed 8 bases at V and 4 bases at J, with 20 bases between. The germline V gene has CDR1 MNHEY and CDR2 SMNVEV (reference sequence). This CDR3 spans 15 amino acids. In nucleotides, the CDR3 is TGTGCCAGCTCTTCCGGACAACCCGGGGGCTATGGCTACACCTTC. Translating gives CASSSGQPGGYGYTF.

This clone was detected once. The CDR3 sequence: CASSFTGTGLVNEQYF. The CDR3 nucleotides read TGCGCCAGCAGCTTTACCGGGACAGGGCTCGTGAACGAGCAGTACTTC. V gene TRBV5-1 combines with J gene TRBJ2-7, with 9 bases fitting TRBD1. Germline values: CDR1 SGHRS, CDR2 YFSETQ. The CDR3 is 16 residues long. The V segment lost 2 bases and the J segment 5 bases; nucleotides outside the gene matches: 11.

The chain carries TRBV6-5 and TRBJ2-7; possible D gene TRBD1, 5 bases. V lost 6 bases and J 6 bases, leaving 12 bases between the germline ends. Germline V gives CDR1 MNHEY, CDR2 SVGAGI. This CDR3 comprises 12 residues. The CDR3 sequence: CASSTQVSEQYF. The CDR3 nucleotides read TGTGCCAGCAGCACACAGGTTTCCGAGCAGTACTTC.

V is TRBV7-8 and J is TRBJ2-7; 7 bases match TRBD1. Germline V gives CDR1 SGHVS, CDR2 FQNEAQ. The junction had 4 bases not matched to a gene; V was cut back by 2 bases and J by 0 bases. The CDR3 covers 15 residues. The CDR3 coding sequence is TGTGCCAGCAGCTTATGGTCAGGGGGCTCCTACGAGCAGTACTTC. The encoded protein is CASSLWSGGSYEQYF.

The rearrangement links TRBV29-1 to TRBJ2-1, with 11 bases lining up with TRBD2. This CDR3 spans 13 amino acids. Germline CDR1 is SQVTM and CDR2 is ANQGSEA. V shed 4 bases, J shed 9 bases, and the junction held 5 bases outside the gene matches. Here the CDR3 reads CSVGLAGGTEQFF. CDR3 nucleotide sequence: TGCAGCGTTGGCCTAGCGGGAGGCACTGAGCAGTTCTTC.

The chain recombines TRBV5-1 with TRBJ1-1; D is perhaps TRBD1 (5 bases). Germline lookup yields CDR1 SGHRS and CDR2 YFSETQ. V was trimmed by 2 bases and J by 1 base, leaving 12 bases between them. This CDR3 has 15 residues. The CDR3 reads CASSFSVQGNTEAFF. The CDR3 bases are TGCGCCAGCAGCTTTTCGGTTCAGGGGAACACTGAAGCTTTCTTT.

V and J are TRBV29-1 and TRBJ2-7; no clear D gene. There are 11 residues in the CDR3. The ends were cut back, 6 bases at V and 4 bases at J, with 10 bases in the middle. Germline values: CDR1 SQVTM, CDR2 ANQGSEA. The CDR3 protein is CSVSERYEQYF. The CDR3 region has the DNA TGCAGCGTGTCCGAGAGATACGAGCAGTACTTC.

The V call is TRBV15, the J call TRBJ2-7, with TRBD2 matching over 8 bases. The CDR3 extends over 14 amino acids. Unmatched junction bases numbered 5, after V lost 2 bases and J lost 5 bases. Germline CDR1 LNHNV, CDR2 YYDKDF (reference sequence). The CDR3 reads CATSRKAGVNEQYF. DNA of the CDR3: TGTGCCACCAGCAGAAAAGCGGGAGTCAACGAGCAGTACTTC.

In DNA, the CDR3 is TGTGCCAGCAGCTTTTTGTTGGGAGGGGACAGGGAGACCCAGTACTTC. It is translated as CASSFLLGGDRETQYF. The chain carries TRBV5-6 and TRBJ2-5, with D perhaps TRBD1 (8 bases). The CDR3 extends over 16 amino acids. The ends were cut back, 2 bases at V and 5 bases at J, with 19 bases in the middle. From germline, CDR1 is SGHDT and CDR2 YYEEEE.

The chain is built from TRBV30 and TRBJ1-3; D is undetermined. This CDR3 is 15 amino acids long. The V and J ends lost 1 base and 2 bases respectively, with 12 bases between them. In germline, CDR1 is GTSNPN, CDR2 SVGIG (reference sequence). CDR3 nucleotide sequence: TGTGCCTGGAGTGCTACGGCCCAGGCTGGAAACACCATATATTTT. Protein product: CAWSATAQAGNTIYF.

The chain has TRBV5-1 and TRBJ1-1; D unresolved. The length of the CDR3 is 13 residues. The germline V and J ends were trimmed by 0 bases and 6 bases, with 9 bases remaining between them. Germline CDR1 SGHRS, CDR2 YFSETQ. CDR3: CASSLVVAAEAFF. The DNA of the CDR3 is TGCGCCAGCAGCTTGGTGGTAGCAGCTGAAGCTTTCTTT.

This clone occurred a few times. The chain couples TRBV13 to TRBJ1-1, with TRBD1 as a possible D gene (5 bases). Per germline, CDR1 PRHDT and CDR2 FYEKMQ (reference sequence). The CDR3 covers 13 residues. The germline V and J ends were trimmed by 6 bases and 2 bases, with 10 bases remaining between them. The CDR3 spells CASSLTGNTEAFF. The CDR3 DNA reads TGTGCCAGCAGTCTCACAGGAAACACTGAAGCTTTCTTT. The variable domain in full, with the rest retrieved from reference TRBV13 and TRBJ1-1, is AAGVIQSPRHLIKEKRETATLKCYPIPRHDTVYWYQQGPGQDPQFLISFYEKMQSDKGSIPDRFSAQQFSDYHSELNMSSLELGDSALYFCASSLTGNTEAFFGQGTRLTVV.

The rearrangement links TRBV5-1 to TRBJ1-4; 7 bases line up with TRBD1. CDR1 and CDR2 (germline): SGHRS, YFSETQ. J gave up 3 bases and V 7 bases, and 6 bases lay outside the gene matches. The CDR3 runs to 14 residues. This CDR3 reads CASRPQGSNEKLFF. CDR3 nucleotides: TGCGCCAGCCGGCCACAGGGGTCTAATGAAAAACTGTTTTTT.

The chain carries TRBV5-1 and TRBJ1-2, with D possibly being TRBD1 (5 bases). Germline CDR1 is SGHRS and CDR2 is YFSETQ. The CDR3 covers 14 residues. V was pared by 0 bases and J by 2 bases, with 8 bases between. In nucleotides, the CDR3 is TGCGCCAGCAGCTTGGATGGGGCGAACTATGGCTACACCTTC. Translation gives CASSLDGANYGYTF. Drawing the rest from reference TRBV5-1 and TRBJ1-2, the complete variable domain is KAGVTQTPRYLIKTRGQQVTLSCSPISGHRSVSWYQQTPGQGLQFLFEYFSETQRNKGNFPGRFSGRQFSNSRSEMNVSTLELGDSALYLCASSLDGANYGYTFGSGTRLTVV.